A single T cell receptor beta chain is shown here with its context. It has no known antigen specificity. No base-level quality is on record; no much larger clone is a single base apart. The sample belongs to a study of CD8 T cells in Susac syndrome (dated 2019 in TCRdb). Describing the broader study: The study used repertoire sequencing to test whether antigen drove CD8+ T cell activation and differentiation in Susac syndrome.

Relative to germline, V is 6 bases shorter and J is 3 bases shorter, with 15 bases between their ends. Inclusive of the bounding cysteine and phenylalanine, the CDR3 is 13 residues long. The retained sequence is limited to the CDR3, 39 bases, with the frame set at the first base. From a lookup of the germline V gene (reference sequence), CDR1 and CDR2 are DFQATT and SNEGSKA. RNA was extracted using the RNeasy kit, and roughly 0.5 to 1 microgram was reverse transcribed with random hexamers. The immunoSEQ multiplex PCR assay, which covers 54 Vbeta and 13 Jbeta segments, was used to amplify TCR beta CDR3 regions. Bias from PCR amplification was corrected by using a synthetic template baseline for primer optimization and for computational correction. The study's own analysis went as follows. Reads were annotated to V, D and J genes per IMGT and analyzed with immunoSEQ Analyzer, keeping only productive sequences. To calculate clonality, Shannon entropy was normalized by log2 of the number of productive unique sequences and then subtracted from one. For each patient and control, public and private clones were evaluated within the 100 most prevalent clones. Clones were defined as Susac-specific if absent from the healthy and MS cohorts, from 900 to 1,300 published viral clones and from other ImmuneACCESS disease sequences. TCRdb reprocessing: public reads trimmed at Q25 with fastp, clones called with MiXCR, in-frame beta chains kept. For every CDR3 protein sequence, its rows merge into one entry that carries the most common genes and DNA. What appears here as the V and J calls and clone size reflects TCRdb's work, not the paper's. This sample lists about 150,000 distinct CDR3 sequences; 85% to 95% were detected once. Together, the top ten hold 0.11% of the sample.

Peripheral blood CD8+ and CD4+ T cells from healthy donors, Susac syndrome patients and multiple sclerosis patients were profiled by high-throughput TCR beta sequencing. The multiple sclerosis controls were treatment-naive patients who had stable or active relapsing-remitting disease and met the revised McDonald criteria. Bulk CD8+ and CD4+ T cells were purified by magnetic negative isolation, whereas CD8+ TEMRA cells were enriched by FACS. Blood was collected in EDTA tubes and processed within 24 hours, with PBMCs isolated through density gradient centrifugation. PBMCs intended for TCR sequencing were cryopreserved in liquid nitrogen and were subsequently thawed in a 37 degrees C water bath. The sorted or isolated CD4+, CD8+ and CD8+ TEMRA cells had a purity of 90% or higher. Results the study describes overall, beyond this receptor: The study acknowledged that relatively few individuals were included in the TCR sequencing and HLA analysis.

The chain uses TRBV20-1 and TRBJ2-7, with the D call tentatively TRBD1 or TRBD2, each fitting 5 bases. Sequences were obtained from CD4+ T cells from PBMCs. The receptor was derived from a human donor with multiple sclerosis. Read as DNA, the sequence is TGCAGTGCCCTCGGGACCCTTGACTACGAGCAGTACTTC. This gives the protein CSALGTLDYEQYF.